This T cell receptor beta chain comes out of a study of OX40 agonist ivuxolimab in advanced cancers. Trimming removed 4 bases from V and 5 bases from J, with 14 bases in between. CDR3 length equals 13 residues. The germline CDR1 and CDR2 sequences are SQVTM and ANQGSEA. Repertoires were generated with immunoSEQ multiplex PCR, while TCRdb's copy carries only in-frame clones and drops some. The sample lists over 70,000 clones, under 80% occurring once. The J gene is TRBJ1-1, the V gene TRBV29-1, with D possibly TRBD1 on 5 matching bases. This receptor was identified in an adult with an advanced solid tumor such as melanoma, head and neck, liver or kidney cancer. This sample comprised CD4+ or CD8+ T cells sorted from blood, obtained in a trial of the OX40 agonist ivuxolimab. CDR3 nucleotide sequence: TGCAGCGTTGCCGGCAGGGCGGGGACTGAAGCTTTCTTT. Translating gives CSVAGRAGTEAFF.